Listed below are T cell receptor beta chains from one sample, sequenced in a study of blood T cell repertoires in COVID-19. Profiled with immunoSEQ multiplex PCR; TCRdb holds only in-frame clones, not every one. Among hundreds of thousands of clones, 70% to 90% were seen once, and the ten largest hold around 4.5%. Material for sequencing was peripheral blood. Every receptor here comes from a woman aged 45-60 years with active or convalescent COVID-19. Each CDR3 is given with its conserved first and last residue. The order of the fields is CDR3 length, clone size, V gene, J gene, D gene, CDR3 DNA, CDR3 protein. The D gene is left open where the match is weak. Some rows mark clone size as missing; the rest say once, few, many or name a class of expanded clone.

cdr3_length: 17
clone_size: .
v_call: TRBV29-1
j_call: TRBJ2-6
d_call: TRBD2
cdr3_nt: TGCAGCGTTGAAGGGGGGGAGGGCTCCTCTGGGGCCAACGTCCTGACTTTC
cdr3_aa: CSVEGGEGSSGANVLTF

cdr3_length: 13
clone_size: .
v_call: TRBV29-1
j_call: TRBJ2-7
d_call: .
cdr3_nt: TGCAGCGTGAGGACAGCGAGCTCCTACGAGCAGTACTTC
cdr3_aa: CSVRTASSYEQYF

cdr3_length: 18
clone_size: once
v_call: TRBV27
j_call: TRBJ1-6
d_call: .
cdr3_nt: TGTGCCAGCAGGCCTTTTGGGCGGGGAAGATCCTATAATTCACCCCTCCACTTT
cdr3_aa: CASRPFGRGRSYNSPLHF

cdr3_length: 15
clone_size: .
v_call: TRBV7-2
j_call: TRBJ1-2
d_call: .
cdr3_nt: TGTGCCAGCAGCTTAGATTCCTGGAGGGGTAAGGGCTACACCTTC
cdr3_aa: CASSLDSWRGKGYTF

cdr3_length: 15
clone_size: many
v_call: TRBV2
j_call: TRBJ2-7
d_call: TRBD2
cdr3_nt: TGTGCCAGCGCCGGACTAGCGGGAGCTCGGTACGAGCAGTACTTC
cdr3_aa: CASAGLAGARYEQYF

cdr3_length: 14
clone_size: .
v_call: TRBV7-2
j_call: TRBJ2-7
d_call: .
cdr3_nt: TGTGCCAGCAGCACCCTCTTGCAGGGTGGCGAGCAGTACTTC
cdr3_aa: CASSTLLQGGEQYF

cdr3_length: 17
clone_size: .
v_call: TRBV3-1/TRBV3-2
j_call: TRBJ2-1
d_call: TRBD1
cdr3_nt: TGTGCCAGCAGCCCCCACCCGGGACAGGGGGCCAGAAATGAGCAGTTCTTC
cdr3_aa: CASSPHPGQGARNEQFF

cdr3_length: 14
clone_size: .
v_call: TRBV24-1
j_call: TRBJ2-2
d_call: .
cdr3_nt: TGTGCCACCAGTGTGGCTAGCTCTACCGGGGAGCTGTTTTTT
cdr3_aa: CATSVASSTGELFF

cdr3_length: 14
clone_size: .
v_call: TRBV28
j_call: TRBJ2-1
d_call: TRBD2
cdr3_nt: TGTGCCAGCAGTGCCCCAACTCTTAGCGGGGGTTTTTTCTTC
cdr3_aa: CASSAPTLSGGFFF

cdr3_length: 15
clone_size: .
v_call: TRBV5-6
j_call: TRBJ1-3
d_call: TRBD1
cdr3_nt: TGTGCCAGCAGCGGCGGACAGGGCTCTGGAAACACCATATATTTT
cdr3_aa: CASSGGQGSGNTIYF

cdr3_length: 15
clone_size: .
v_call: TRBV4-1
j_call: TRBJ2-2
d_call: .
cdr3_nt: TGCGCCAGCAGCCAAGAGGCCAGTGCTACCGGGGAGCTGTTTTTT
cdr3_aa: CASSQEASATGELFF

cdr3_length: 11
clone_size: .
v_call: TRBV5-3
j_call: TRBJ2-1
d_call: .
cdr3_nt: TGTGCCAGAAGCTTGGCAAGCGGGCAGTTCTTC
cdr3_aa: CARSLASGQFF